The 13 T cell receptor beta chains below all came from one sample that was sequenced in a study of molecular identifiers for immune sequencing clone quantification. TCRdb re-derived calls from the PCR reads in MiXCR, one entry per CDR3 protein. The table shows around 82,000 distinct CDR3 sequences, with around 20% occurring only once. Sequencing was performed on naive CD8+ T cells from blood, with Jurkat cell RNA spiked in. Subset indicated: FACS-sorted CD8+CD4-CCR7+CD45RA+ naive T cells. The receptors shown here come from a human donor in good health. Some libraries in this study had Jurkat cell RNA spiked in.

This clonotype was seen at least ten times. In DNA, the CDR3 is TGTGCCAGCAGTTTGACAGGGTCTCGGGGGACCCAGTACTTC. It is translated as CASSLTGSRGTQYF. The V call is TRBV28, the J call TRBJ2-5, with 7 positions matching TRBD1. This CDR3 spans 14 amino acids. The V gene's germline CDR1 is MDHEN and CDR2 SYDVKM. V gave up 3 bases and J gave up 7 bases; unmatched junction bases: 8. The variable domain in full, with the rest retrieved from reference TRBV28 and TRBJ2-5, is DVKVTQSSRYLVKRTGEKVFLECVQDMDHENMFWYRQDPGLGLRLIYFSYDVKMKEKGDIPEGYSVSREKKERFSLILESASTNQTSMYLCASSLTGSRGTQYFGPGTRLLVL.

This clonotype was picked up many times. The chain links TRBV12-5 to TRBJ1-1; D is possibly TRBD1 (5 bases). The CDR3 extends over 12 amino acids. Germline assignment: CDR1 LGHNT and CDR2 FRNRAP. Trimming cost V 6 bases and J 3 bases, with 8 bases left between them. The CDR3 DNA sequence: TGTGCTAGTGGCGACAGCCACACTGAAGCTTTCTTT. Protein: CASGDSHTEAFF.

In regard to this clonotype: One end of the junction varies from germline; a read error may be responsible. This chain joins TRBV13 and TRBJ2-2; TRBD1 or TRBD2 may be the D gene (6 bases each). This CDR3 spans 15 amino acids. Germline-derived CDR1 and CDR2 are PRHDT and FYEKMQ (reference sequence). CDR3 bases: TGTGCCGGCAGCCGAGCAGGGGACAACACCGGGGGGCTGTTTTTT. It yields the protein CAGSRAGDNTGGLFF.

This clonotype has ten or more counts. The chain links TRBV11-2 to TRBJ1-1; D gene unclear. This CDR3 spans 12 amino acids. Germline CDR1 reads SGHAT; CDR2 reads FQNNGV. V was shortened by 5 bases and J by 5 bases, with 9 bases between the two germline ends. The DNA for the CDR3 is TGTGCCAGCAGCCCATTCGGGACTGAAGCTTTCTTT. The encoded protein is CASSPFGTEAFF.

This clonotype was observed many times. V usage is TRBV19 and J usage is TRBJ2-3; 7 nucleotides line up with TRBD2. Per germline, CDR1 LNHDA and CDR2 SQIVND (reference sequence). This CDR3 has 16 amino acids. J lost 2 bases, V lost 0 bases, and 5 bases had no gene match. In nucleotides, the CDR3 is TGTGCCAGTAGTATAGAGGGGCTAGCGGACACAGATACGCAGTATTTT. Translated, it gives CASSIEGLADTDTQYF.

The V and J genes are TRBV19 and TRBJ2-1; D unclear. V shed 3 bases and J shed 1 base, with 7 bases lying between them. Germline values: CDR1 LNHDA, CDR2 SQIVND (reference sequence). The CDR3 totals 14 residues. In DNA, the CDR3 is TGTGCCAGTAGTATGGGTTTATCCTACAATGAGCAGTTCTTC. Translated: CASSMGLSYNEQFF.

This clonotype was counted ten times or more. The chain is built from TRBV12-5 and TRBJ1-1, with D uncertain. CDR1 and CDR2 (germline): LGHNT, FRNRAP. The CDR3 covers 15 residues. V was trimmed by 3 bases and J by 1 base, leaving 12 bases between them. The CDR3 DNA is TGTGCTAGTGGTTTAGGGATGGCGGAGAACACTGAAGCTTTCTTT. This encodes CASGLGMAENTEAFF.

This clonotype was seen repeatedly, ten times or more. The CDR3 DNA is TGCGCCAGCAGCCAAGTTACCGATCAGCCCCAGCATTTT. Translated, it gives CASSQVTDQPQHF. The chain employs TRBV4-3 and TRBJ1-5; D not certain. V was trimmed by 1 base and J by 5 bases, leaving 6 bases between them. The CDR3 consists of 13 residues. CDR1 is LGHNA, CDR2 YSLEER, per germline.

This clonotype was counted once. A much larger clone lies one base from this, so it may be a read error. The CDR3 carries no conserved terminal phenylalanine or tryptophan, so it likely arises from a read error. V gene TRBV12-3 or TRBV12-4 combines with J gene TRBJ2-7, with 9 bases matching TRBD1. The CDR3 runs to 14 residues. The J segment lost 1 base and the V segment lost 8 bases, leaving 6 bases of the junction unmatched. The CDR3 DNA is TGTGCCAGCGGCACAGGGGGCTTGTCCTACGAGCAGTACCTC. Encoded protein: CASGTGGLSYEQYL.

This clonotype was seen ten or more times. The V and J genes are TRBV5-5 and TRBJ1-5; weak D call: TRBD1 (5 bases). The CDR3 is 15 residues long. In germline, CDR1 is SGHKS, CDR2 YYEKEE (reference sequence). The V end was cut by 4 bases, the J end by 7 bases, with 18 bases between. This chain's CDR3 is CASSRSQGDRQPQHF. In DNA form, the CDR3 reads TGTGCCAGCAGCCGAAGTCAAGGGGATAGACAGCCCCAGCATTTT.

In its sample, this clonotype was seen many times. V gene TRBV19 combines with J gene TRBJ2-5, with 11 bases identical to TRBD2. Looked up from germline, CDR1 is LNHDA and CDR2 is SQIVND (reference sequence). V was pared by 5 bases and J by 8 bases, with 10 bases of the junction left unmatched. The CDR3 length is 15 residues. In DNA, the CDR3 is TGTGCCAGTAGTTTGACTAGCGGGGAACAAGTCACCCAGTACTTC. Amino acid sequence: CASSLTSGEQVTQYF.

This clonotype was recorded at least ten times. The gene calls are TRBV11-2 and TRBJ2-5; D perhaps matches TRBD1 (5 bases). The germline gives CDR1 SGHAT, CDR2 FQNNGV. The length of the CDR3 is 10 residues. V was pared by 5 bases and J by 9 bases, with 7 bases between. CDR3 protein: CASSGRAQYF. In DNA, the CDR3 is TGTGCCAGCAGCGGCAGGGCCCAGTACTTC. The full variable domain, rest sourced from reference TRBV11-2 and TRBJ2-5, is EAGVAQSPRYKIIEKRQSVAFWCNPISGHATLYWYQQILGQGPKLLIQFQNNGVVDDSQLPKDRFSAERLKGVDSTLKIQPAKLEDSAVYLCASSGRAQYFGPGTRLLVL.

This clonotype came up many times. V gene TRBV6-5 combines with J gene TRBJ1-5; 8 nucleotides align to TRBD1. Losses at the gene ends were 0 bases for V and 9 bases for J; bases not matched to a gene: 7. Germline-derived CDR1 and CDR2 are MNHEY and SVGAGI. The CDR3 spans 15 residues. The CDR3 DNA sequence: TGTGCCAGCAGTTACTCCAGGACAGGGCTTGGGCCCCAGCATTTT. Protein sequence: CASSYSRTGLGPQHF.